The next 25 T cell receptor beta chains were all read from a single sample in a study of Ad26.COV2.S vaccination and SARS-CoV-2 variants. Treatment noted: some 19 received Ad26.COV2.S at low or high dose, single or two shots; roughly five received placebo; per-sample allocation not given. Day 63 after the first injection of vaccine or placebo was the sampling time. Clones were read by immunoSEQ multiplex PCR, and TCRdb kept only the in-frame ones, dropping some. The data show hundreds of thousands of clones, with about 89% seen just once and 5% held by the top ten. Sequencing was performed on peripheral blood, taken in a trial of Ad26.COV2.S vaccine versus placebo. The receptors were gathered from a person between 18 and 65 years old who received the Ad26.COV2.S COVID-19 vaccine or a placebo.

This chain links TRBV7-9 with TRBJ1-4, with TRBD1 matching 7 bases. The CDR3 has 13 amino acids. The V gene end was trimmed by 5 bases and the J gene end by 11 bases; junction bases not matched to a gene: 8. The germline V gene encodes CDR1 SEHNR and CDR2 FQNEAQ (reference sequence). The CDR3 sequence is CASSPYGTDKLFF. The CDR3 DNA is TGTGCCAGCAGCCCCTATGGGACAGATAAACTGTTTTTT.

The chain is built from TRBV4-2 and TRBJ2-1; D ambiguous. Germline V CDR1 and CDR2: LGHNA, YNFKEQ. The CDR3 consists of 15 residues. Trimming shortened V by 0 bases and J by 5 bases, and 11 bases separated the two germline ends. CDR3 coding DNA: TGTGCCAGCAGCCAAGATAGGAGCTCAGACAATGAGCAGTTCTTC. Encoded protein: CASSQDRSSDNEQFF.

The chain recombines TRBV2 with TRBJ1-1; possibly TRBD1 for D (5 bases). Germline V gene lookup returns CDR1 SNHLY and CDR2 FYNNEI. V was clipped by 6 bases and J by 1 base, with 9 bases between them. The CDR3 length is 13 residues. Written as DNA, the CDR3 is TGTGCCAGCAGCATCGACAGGAACACTGAAGCTTTCTTT. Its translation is CASSIDRNTEAFF.

The CDR3 bases are TGTGCCAGCAGCTTAACAGGGGAGGCCACCGGGGAGCTGTTTTTT. This sequence encodes CASSLTGEATGELFF. This sequence joins TRBV7-6 and TRBJ2-2; perhaps TRBD1 as D (7 bases). The CDR3 covers 15 residues. CDR1 is SGHVS and CDR2 is FNYEAQ in the germline V gene. V lost 2 bases, J lost 4 bases, and 11 bases lay in between.

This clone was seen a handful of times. CDR3: CASSPRARNTGELFF. CDR3 coding DNA: TGTGCCAGCAGCCCCCGAGCGCGTAACACCGGGGAGCTGTTTTTT. The chain combines TRBV3-1 (or the pseudogene TRBV3-2) with TRBJ2-2; D gene ambiguous. There are 15 residues in the CDR3. Germline V gene sequence: CDR1 LGHDT, CDR2 YNNKEL (reference sequence). V gave up 4 bases and J gave up 2 bases, with 11 bases separating them.

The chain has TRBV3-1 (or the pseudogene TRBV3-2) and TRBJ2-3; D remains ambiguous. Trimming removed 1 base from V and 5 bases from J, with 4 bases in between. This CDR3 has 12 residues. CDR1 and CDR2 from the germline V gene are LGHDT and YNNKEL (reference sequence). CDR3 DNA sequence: TGTGCCAGCAGCCAAGCAGGAGATACGCAGTATTTT. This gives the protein CASSQAGDTQYF.

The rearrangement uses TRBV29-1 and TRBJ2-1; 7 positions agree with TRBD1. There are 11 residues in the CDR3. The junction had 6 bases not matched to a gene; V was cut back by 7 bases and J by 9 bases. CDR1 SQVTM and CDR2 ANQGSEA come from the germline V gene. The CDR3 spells CSGKQGSEQFF. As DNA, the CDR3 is TGCAGCGGAAAACAGGGGTCTGAGCAGTTCTTC.

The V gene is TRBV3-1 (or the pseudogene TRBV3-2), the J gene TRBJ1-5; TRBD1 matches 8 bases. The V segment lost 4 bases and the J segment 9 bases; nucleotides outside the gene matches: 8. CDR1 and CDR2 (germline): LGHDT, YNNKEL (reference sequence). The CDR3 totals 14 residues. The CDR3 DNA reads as TGTGCCAGCAGCCCCCGGACAGGGAATGCGCCCCAGCATTTT. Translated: CASSPRTGNAPQHF.

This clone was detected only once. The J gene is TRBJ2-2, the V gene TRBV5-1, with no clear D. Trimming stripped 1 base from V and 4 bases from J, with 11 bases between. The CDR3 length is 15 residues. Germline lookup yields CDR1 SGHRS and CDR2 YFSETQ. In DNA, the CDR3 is TGCGCCAGCAGCTTGATTCAGGCGCTCACCGGGGAGCTGTTTTTT. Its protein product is CASSLIQALTGELFF.

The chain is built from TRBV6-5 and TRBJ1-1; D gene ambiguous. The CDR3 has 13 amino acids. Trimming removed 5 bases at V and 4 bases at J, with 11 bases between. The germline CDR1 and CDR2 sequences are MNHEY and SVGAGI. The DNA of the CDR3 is TGTGCCAGCAGTAGGGTGAAGGGCACTGAAGCTTTCTTT. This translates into CASSRVKGTEAFF.

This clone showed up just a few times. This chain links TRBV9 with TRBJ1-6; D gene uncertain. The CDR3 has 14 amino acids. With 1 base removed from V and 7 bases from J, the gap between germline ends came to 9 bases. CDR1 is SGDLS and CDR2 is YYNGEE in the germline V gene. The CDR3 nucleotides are TGTGCCAGCAGCGTAACTTCCGGGAATTCACCCCTCCACTTT. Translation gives CASSVTSGNSPLHF.

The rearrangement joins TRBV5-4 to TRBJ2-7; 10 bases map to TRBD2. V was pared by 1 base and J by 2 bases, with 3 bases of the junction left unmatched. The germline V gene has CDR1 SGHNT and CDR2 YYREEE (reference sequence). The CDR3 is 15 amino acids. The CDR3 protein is CASSLLAGDPYEQYF. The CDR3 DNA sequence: TGTGCCAGCAGCTTGCTAGCGGGGGATCCCTACGAGCAGTACTTC. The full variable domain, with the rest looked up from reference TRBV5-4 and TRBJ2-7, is ETGVTQSPTHLIKTRGQQVTLRCSSQSGHNTVSWYQQALGQGPQFIFQYYREEENGRGNFPPRFSGLQFPNYSSELNVNALELDDSALYLCASSLLAGDPYEQYFGPGTRLTVT.

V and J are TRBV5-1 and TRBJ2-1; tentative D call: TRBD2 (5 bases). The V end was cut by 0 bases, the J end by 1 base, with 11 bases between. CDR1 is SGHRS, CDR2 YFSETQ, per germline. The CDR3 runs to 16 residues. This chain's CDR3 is CASSLVASRSYNEQFF. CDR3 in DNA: TGCGCCAGCAGCTTGGTAGCGTCCCGATCCTACAATGAGCAGTTCTTC.

Written as DNA, the CDR3 is TGTGCCAGCAGCACAGGGACAGGAGAGAACACCGGGGAGCTGTTTTTT. Protein sequence: CASSTGTGENTGELFF. V is TRBV5-4 and J is TRBJ2-2; 8 bases are a match to TRBD1. This CDR3 contains 16 residues. The V gene's germline CDR1 is SGHNT and CDR2 YYREEE (reference sequence). Trimming cost V 4 bases and J 1 base; bases outside gene matches: 6.

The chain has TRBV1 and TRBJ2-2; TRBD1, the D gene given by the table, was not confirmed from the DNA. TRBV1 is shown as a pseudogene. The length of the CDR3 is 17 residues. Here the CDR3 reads CTSTFYDRGRDTGELFF. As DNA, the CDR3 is TGCACCAGCACCTTCTACGACAGGGGGCGCGACACCGGGGAGCTGTTTTTT.

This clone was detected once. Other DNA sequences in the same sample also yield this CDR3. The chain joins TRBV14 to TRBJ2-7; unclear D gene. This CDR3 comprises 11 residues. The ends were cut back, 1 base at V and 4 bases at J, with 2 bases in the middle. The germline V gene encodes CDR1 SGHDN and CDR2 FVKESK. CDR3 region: CASSQAYEQYF. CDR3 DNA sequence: TGTGCCAGCAGCCAAGCTTACGAGCAGTACTTC.

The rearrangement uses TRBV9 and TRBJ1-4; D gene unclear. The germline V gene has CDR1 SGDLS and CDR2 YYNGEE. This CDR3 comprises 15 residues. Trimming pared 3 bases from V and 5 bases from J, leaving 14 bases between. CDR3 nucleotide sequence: TGTGCCAGCAGCGCACTGGGGAGGGAAAATGAAAAACTGTTTTTT. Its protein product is CASSALGRENEKLFF.

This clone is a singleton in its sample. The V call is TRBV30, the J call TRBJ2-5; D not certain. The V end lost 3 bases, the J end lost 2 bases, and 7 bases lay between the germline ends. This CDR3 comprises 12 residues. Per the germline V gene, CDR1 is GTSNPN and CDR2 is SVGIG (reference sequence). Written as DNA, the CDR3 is TGTGCCTGGAGCTTTTCACAAGAGACCCAGTACTTC. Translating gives CAWSFSQETQYF.

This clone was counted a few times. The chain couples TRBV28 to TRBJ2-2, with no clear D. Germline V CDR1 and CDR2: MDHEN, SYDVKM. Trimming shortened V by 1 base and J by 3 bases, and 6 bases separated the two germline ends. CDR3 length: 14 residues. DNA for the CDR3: TGTGCCAGCAGTTTATATAGATACACCGGGGAGCTGTTTTTT. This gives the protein CASSLYRYTGELFF. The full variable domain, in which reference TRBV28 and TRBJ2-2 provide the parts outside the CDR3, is DVKVTQSSRYLVKRTGEKVFLECVQDMDHENMFWYRQDPGLGLRLIYFSYDVKMKEKGDIPEGYSVSREKKERFSLILESASTNQTSMYLCASSLYRYTGELFFGEGSRLTVL.

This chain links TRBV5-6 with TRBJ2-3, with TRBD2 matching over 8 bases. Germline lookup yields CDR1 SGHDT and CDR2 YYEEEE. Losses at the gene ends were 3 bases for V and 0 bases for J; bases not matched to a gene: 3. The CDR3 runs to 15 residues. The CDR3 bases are TGTGCCAGCAGCTGGGGCGGGGGGAGCACAGATACGCAGTATTTT. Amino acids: CASSWGGGSTDTQYF.

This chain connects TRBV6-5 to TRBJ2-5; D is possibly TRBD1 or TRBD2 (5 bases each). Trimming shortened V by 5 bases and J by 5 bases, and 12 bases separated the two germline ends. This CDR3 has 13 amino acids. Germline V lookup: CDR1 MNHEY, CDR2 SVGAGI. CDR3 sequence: CASSTLGDETQYF. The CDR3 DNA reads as TGTGCCAGCAGTACTTTGGGGGACGAGACCCAGTACTTC.

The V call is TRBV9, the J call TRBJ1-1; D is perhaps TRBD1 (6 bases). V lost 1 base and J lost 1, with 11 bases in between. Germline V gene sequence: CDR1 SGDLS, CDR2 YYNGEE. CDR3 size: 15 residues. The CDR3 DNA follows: TGTGCCAGCAGCGTAAAGGGGGAGAGGAACACTGAAGCTTTCTTT. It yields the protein CASSVKGERNTEAFF.

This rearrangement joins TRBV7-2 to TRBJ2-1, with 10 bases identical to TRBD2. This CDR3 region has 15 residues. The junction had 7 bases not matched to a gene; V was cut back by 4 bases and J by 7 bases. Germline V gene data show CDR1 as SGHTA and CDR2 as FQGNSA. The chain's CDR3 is CASSSRDSGGNEQFF. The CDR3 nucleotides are TGTGCCAGCAGCTCCAGGGATAGCGGGGGGAATGAGCAGTTCTTC.

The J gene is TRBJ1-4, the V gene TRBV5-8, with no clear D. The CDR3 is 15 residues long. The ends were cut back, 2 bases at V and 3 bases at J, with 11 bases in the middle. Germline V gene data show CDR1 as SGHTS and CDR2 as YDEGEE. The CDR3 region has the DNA TGTGCCAGCAGCTTAGGGTTTCGAGCTAATGAAAAACTGTTTTTT. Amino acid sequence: CASSLGFRANEKLFF.

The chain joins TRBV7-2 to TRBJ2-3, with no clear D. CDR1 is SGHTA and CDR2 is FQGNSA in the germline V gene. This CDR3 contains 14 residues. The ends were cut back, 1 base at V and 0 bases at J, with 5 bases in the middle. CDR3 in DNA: TGTGCCAGCAGCTTAGAGTACAGCACAGATACGCAGTATTTT. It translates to CASSLEYSTDTQYF.